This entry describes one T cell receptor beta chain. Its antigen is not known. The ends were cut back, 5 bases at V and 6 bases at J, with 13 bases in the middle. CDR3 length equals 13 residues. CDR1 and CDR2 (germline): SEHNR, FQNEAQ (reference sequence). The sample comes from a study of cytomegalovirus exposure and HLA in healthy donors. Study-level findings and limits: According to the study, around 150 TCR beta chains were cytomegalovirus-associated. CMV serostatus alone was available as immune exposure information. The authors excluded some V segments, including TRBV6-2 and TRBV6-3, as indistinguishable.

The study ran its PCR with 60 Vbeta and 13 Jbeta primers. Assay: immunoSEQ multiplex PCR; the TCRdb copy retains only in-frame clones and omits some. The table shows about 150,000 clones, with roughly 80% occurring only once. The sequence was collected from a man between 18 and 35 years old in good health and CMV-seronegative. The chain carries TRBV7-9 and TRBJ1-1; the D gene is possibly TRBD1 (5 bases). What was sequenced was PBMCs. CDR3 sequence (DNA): TGTGCCAGCAGCGACGGACAACTCGCTGAAGCTTTCTTT. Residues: CASSDGQLAEAFF.